A single sample is the source of the 8 T cell receptor beta chains below, sequenced in a study of shared clonotypes between healthy human individuals. Some clones are missing from TCRdb's copy, which holds only in-frame ones; the method was immunoSEQ multiplex PCR. This sample has some 680,000 clones, with 60% to 75% found just once. The material sequenced was memory CD4+ T cells sorted from blood. Subset defined: CD45RA-negative fraction. Every receptor here comes from a woman under 40 in good health.

At least ten counts were recorded for this clone. The chain joins TRBV28 to TRBJ2-7; 7 bases are shared with TRBD2. CDR1 is MDHEN, CDR2 SYDVKM, per germline. The junction had 7 bases not matched to a gene; V was cut back by 5 bases and J by 0 bases. The CDR3 runs 15 residues. The CDR3 sequence: CASSLLAITSYEQYF. The DNA of the CDR3 is TGTGCCAGCAGTCTACTAGCGATTACCTCCTACGAGCAGTACTTC.

The chain combines TRBV28 with TRBJ1-3; D unresolved. CDR1 MDHEN and CDR2 SYDVKM come from the germline V gene. This CDR3 is 13 amino acids long. Trimming pared 8 bases from V and 2 bases from J, leaving 10 bases between. The chain's CDR3 is CASFTSPGNTIYF. CDR3 nucleotide sequence: TGTGCCAGCTTTACCAGTCCTGGAAACACCATATATTTT.

The chain combines TRBV19 with TRBJ1-2, with 8 bases matching TRBD1. The CDR3 covers 17 residues. V was pared by 7 bases and J by 8 bases, with 21 bases of the junction left unmatched. CDR1 LNHDA and CDR2 SQIVND come from the germline V gene (reference sequence). The CDR3 nucleotides are TGTGCCAGTAACAAACCGGGACAGGCAAGTTTGTCACGCGGCTACACCTTC. This sequence encodes CASNKPGQASLSRGYTF. Filled out from reference TRBV19 and TRBJ1-2, the complete variable domain reads DGGITQSPKYLFRKEGQNVTLSCEQNLNHDAMYWYRQDPGQGLRLIYYSQIVNDFQKGDIAEGYSVSREKKESFPLTVTSAQKNPTAFYLCASNKPGQASLSRGYTFGSGTRLTVV.

This sequence joins TRBV5-1 and TRBJ2-5; D gene uncertain. This CDR3 has 13 amino acids. The V end lost 7 bases, the J end lost 5 bases, and 15 bases lay between the germline ends. The V gene's germline CDR1 is SGHRS and CDR2 YFSETQ. CDR3 in amino acids: CASALLKGETQYF. Written as DNA, the CDR3 is TGCGCCAGCGCACTTTTGAAAGGGGAGACCCAGTACTTC. The full variable domain, with the rest looked up from reference TRBV5-1 and TRBJ2-5, is KAGVTQTPRYLIKTRGQQVTLSCSPISGHRSVSWYQQTPGQGLQFLFEYFSETQRNKGNFPGRFSGRQFSNSRSEMNVSTLELGDSALYLCASALLKGETQYFGPGTRLLVL.

The table lists this clone with a count of one. The genes are TRBV6-1 and TRBJ1-5; possibly TRBD1 for D (6 bases). Germline lookup yields CDR1 MNHNS and CDR2 SASEGT. The germline V and J ends were trimmed by 2 bases and 7 bases, with 9 bases remaining between them. This CDR3 has 13 residues. Written as DNA, the CDR3 is TGTGCCAGCAGTGAATGGAGGGGGCAGCCCCAGCATTTT. Translated: CASSEWRGQPQHF.

This clone was detected only once. This CDR3 is also generated by other DNA sequences in the sample. The rearrangement uses TRBV30 and TRBJ2-1; D is perhaps TRBD2 (5 bases). The V end was cut by 5 bases, the J end by 4 bases, with 6 bases between. The germline V gene encodes CDR1 GTSNPN and CDR2 SVGIG (reference sequence). This CDR3 is built from 11 residues. CDR3 in amino acids: CAWSGYNEQFF. CDR3 nucleotide sequence: TGTGCCTGGTCGGGGTACAATGAGCAGTTCTTC.

The V and J genes are TRBV25-1 and TRBJ1-1, with a possible D match to TRBD1 (5 bases). In germline, CDR1 is MGHDK, CDR2 SYGVNS. This CDR3 spans 13 amino acids. The V end lost 7 bases, the J end lost 5 bases, and 14 bases lay between the germline ends. DNA for the CDR3: TGTGCCAGCAACCCCGGGGGGGGGACTGAAGCTTTCTTT. Its translation: CASNPGGGTEAFF.

The CDR3 sequence: CASSSTGAGYTF. DNA for the CDR3: TGCGCCAGCAGCTCTACAGGGGCTGGCTACACCTTC. V gene TRBV5-1 combines with J gene TRBJ1-2; 7 nucleotides align to TRBD1. This CDR3 spans 12 amino acids. With 3 bases clipped from V and 7 bases from J, the junction kept 3 bases outside the gene matches. The germline gives CDR1 SGHRS, CDR2 YFSETQ.